This T cell receptor beta chain was captured by sequencing in a study of CD8 T cells in ankylosing spondylitis. Whole-study results and caveats: In peripheral blood, disease-linked CD8+ clones occurred at relatively low frequencies. Significantly higher representation of disease-linked clones was reported for matched ankylosing spondylitis synovial fluid. In synovial fluid and blood from reactive arthritis, some motif variants were previously reported.

The germline V and J ends were trimmed by 4 bases and 3 bases, with 11 bases remaining between them. This CDR3 has 14 amino acids. The germline V gene has CDR1 MRHNA and CDR2 SNTAGT. Quantitative 5'-RACE was performed with molecular barcodes, and it yielded the TCR beta libraries. TCRdb independently ran MiXCR on the 5' RACE reads; one entry per CDR3 protein. The table shows 160,000 or so distinct CDR3 sequences, with approximately 10% occurring only once. Points on this clonotype: Antigen unknown.

The sequencing sample was made of blood, either unsorted or a sorted T cell fraction (not recorded which). The sequence derives from a female donor with ankylosing spondylitis or in good health (not recorded which). The rearrangement joins TRBV6-4 to TRBJ2-3; D is possibly TRBD1 or TRBD2 (5 bases each). The CDR3 DNA is TGTGCCAGCAGTGTGGGGCTAGCAACAGATACGCAGTATTTT. Its protein is CASSVGLATDTQYF.